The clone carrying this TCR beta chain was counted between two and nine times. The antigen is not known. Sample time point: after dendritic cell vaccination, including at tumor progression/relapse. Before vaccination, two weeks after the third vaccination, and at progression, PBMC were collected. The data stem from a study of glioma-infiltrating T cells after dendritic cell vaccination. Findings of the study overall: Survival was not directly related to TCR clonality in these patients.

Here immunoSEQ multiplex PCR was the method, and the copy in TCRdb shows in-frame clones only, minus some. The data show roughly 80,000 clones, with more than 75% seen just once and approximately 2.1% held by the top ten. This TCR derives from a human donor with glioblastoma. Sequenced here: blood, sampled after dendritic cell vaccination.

This CDR3 reads CASRNSGRVIYNEQFF. CDR3 DNA sequence: TGTGCCAGCAGGAATAGTGGGAGGGTAATCTACAATGAGCAGTTCTTC. V gene TRBV2 combines with J gene TRBJ2-1; 7 bases are a match to TRBD2. Losses at the gene ends were 6 bases for V and 3 bases for J; bases not matched to a gene: 11. The CDR3 extends over 16 amino acids. In germline, CDR1 is SNHLY, CDR2 FYNNEI.